At least ten counts were recorded for the clone carrying this T cell receptor (beta chain). TCRdb processed the multiplex PCR reads anew with MiXCR; each CDR3 protein has one entry. The sample contains more than 250,000 distinct CDR3 sequences, around 31% of which appear only once. The data originate from a study of breast tumors, draining lymph nodes, adjacent tissues. The CDR3 length is 13 residues. V dropped 6 bases and J dropped 5; count of bases not matched to a gene: 8. In germline, CDR1 is DFQATT, CDR2 SNEGSKA (reference sequence). Samples came from axillary lymph nodes draining the breast cancer.

The material sequenced was axillary lymph node tissue. The source of this sequence is a female donor with breast cancer. Some clones in this sample may be carry-over from other donors' samples. The chain has TRBV20-1 and TRBJ2-3; 7 bases match TRBD2. In nucleotides, the CDR3 is TGCAGTGCGTCGGCGGGAGTGGGAGATACGCAGTATTTT. It is translated as CSASAGVGDTQYF.